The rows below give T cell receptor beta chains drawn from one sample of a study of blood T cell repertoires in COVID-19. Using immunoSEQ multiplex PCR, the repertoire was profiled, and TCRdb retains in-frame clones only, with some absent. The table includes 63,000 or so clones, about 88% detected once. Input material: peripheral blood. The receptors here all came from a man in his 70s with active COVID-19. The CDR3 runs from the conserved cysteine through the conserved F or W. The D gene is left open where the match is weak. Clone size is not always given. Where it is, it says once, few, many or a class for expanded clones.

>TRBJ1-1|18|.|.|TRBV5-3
CARSRLPPYREGDTEAFF
TGTGCCAGAAGCCGTTTGCCGCCCTACAGGGAGGGGGACACTGAAGCTTTCTTT
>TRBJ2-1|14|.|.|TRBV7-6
CASSPGEAYNEQFF
TGTGCCAGCAGCCCCGGGGAGGCCTACAATGAGCAGTTCTTC
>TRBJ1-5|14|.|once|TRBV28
CASSLSGGNQPQHF
TGTGCCAGCAGTTTGTCGGGTGGCAATCAGCCCCAGCATTTT
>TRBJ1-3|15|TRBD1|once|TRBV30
CAWDRGTTSGNTIYF
TGTGCCTGGGACAGGGGGACCACCTCTGGAAACACCATATATTTT
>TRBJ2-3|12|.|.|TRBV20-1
CSASSSADTQYF
TGCAGTGCTAGTTCGTCGGCAGATACGCAGTATTTT
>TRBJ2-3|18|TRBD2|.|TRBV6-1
CASSAGLAGGTSTDTQYF
TGTGCCAGCAGTGCCGGACTAGCGGGTGGCACTAGCACAGATACGCAGTATTTT
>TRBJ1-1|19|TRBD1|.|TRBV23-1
CASSQSPPRRRGLNTEAFF
TGCGCCAGCAGTCAATCCCCCCCGCGCCGCAGGGGGCTGAACACTGAAGCTTTCTTT
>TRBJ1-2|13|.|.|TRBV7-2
CASAPQGYYGYTF
TGTGCCAGCGCCCCCCAGGGGTACTATGGCTACACCTTC
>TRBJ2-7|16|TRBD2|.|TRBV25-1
CASSEFGSGRFYEQYF
TGTGCCAGCAGTGAATTTGGTAGCGGGAGGTTCTACGAGCAGTACTTC
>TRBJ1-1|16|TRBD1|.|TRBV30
CAWSVEWDRGASEAFF
TGTGCCTGGAGTGTAGAGTGGGACAGGGGGGCGTCCGAAGCTTTCTTT
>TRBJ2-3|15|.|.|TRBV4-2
CASSQGVGAVDTQYF
TGTGCCAGCAGCCAAGGGGTGGGAGCGGTAGATACGCAGTATTTT
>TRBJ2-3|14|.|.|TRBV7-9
CASSLGGSRDTQYF
TGTGCCAGCAGCTTAGGGGGCTCAAGAGATACGCAGTATTTT
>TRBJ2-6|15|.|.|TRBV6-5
CATTPISGGANVLTF
TGTGCCACCACGCCCATAAGCGGGGGGGCCAACGTCCTGACTTTC
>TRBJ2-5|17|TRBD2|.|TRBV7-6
CASSLGSAGGPGETQYF
TGTGCCAGCAGCTTAGGGTCAGCGGGAGGGCCGGGGGAGACCCAGTACTTC
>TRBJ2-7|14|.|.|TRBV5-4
CASSLVVGGYEQYF
TGTGCCAGCAGCTTGGTTGTCGGAGGCTACGAGCAGTACTTC